Listed below are T cell receptor beta chains from one sample, sequenced in a study of cytomegalovirus exposure and HLA in healthy donors. Sequencing was performed with immunoSEQ multiplex PCR; in TCRdb, only in-frame clones are kept and a portion is missing. The profile shows about 130,000 clones, around 77% of them singletons. Sequenced sample: PBMCs. The source of these receptors is a man aged 25-45 years in good health and CMV-seronegative. Each CDR3 is given with its conserved first and last residue.

V | CDR3
TRBV15 | CATSRDRYNQPQHF
TRBV29-1 | CSVAGPGQKGNTIYF
TRBV6-1 | CASSEGWRTPTNYGYTF
TRBV2 | CASSEGLAGESYEQYF
TRBV4-3 | CASSQNPGQNEQYF
TRBV18 | CASSPGTANEQFF
TRBV19 | CASSIPLGGSQPQHF
TRBV7-2 | CASSPDGTTGNTIYF
TRBV4-1 | CASSQDLRQPQHF
TRBV6-5 | CASSVQGRSPLHF
TRBV5-1 | CASSLIGAEQYF
TRBV28 | CASSSDREATEAFF
TRBV7-9 | CSSEGQGPIVYGYTF
TRBV19 | CASSIGAGANVLTF
TRBV27 | CASRKVGVDTQYF
TRBV2 | CASSSQGTNYEQYF
TRBV19 | CASSSHRGIAGVHEQYF
TRBV28 | CASSWGGQGWTEAFF
TRBV29-1 | CSAGTGDSGRDGYTF
TRBV5-1 | CASSLTGSGYEQYF
TRBV4-3 | CASSQGGGFPDTQYF
TRBV25-1 | CASSPWGGEGYTF
TRBV9 | CASSVGGTFNTDTQYF
TRBV7-9 | CASSLVVWQQEAKNIQYF
TRBV7-9 | CASSLDVQPQHF
TRBV10-3 | CAISEGLAGAVDTQYF
TRBV9 | CASSVVRGNTEAFF
TRBV2 | CASSPQGLNTEAFF
TRBV9 | CASSLQGNLVDTQYF
TRBV28 | CASSEIAGALTDTQYF
TRBV7-9 | CASSLTGGRNEQFF
TRBV5-6 | CASSPSTGRFGGELFF
TRBV30 | CAWSVQAFQPQHF
TRBV5-4 | CASSSGGQVDEQYF
TRBV5-8 | CASSLGLWTANTEAFF
TRBV27 | CASKGVVSYNEQFF
TRBV27 | CASSSRWGDLQETQYF
TRBV19 | CASRRGGTGVTNEKLFF
TRBV6-1 | CASSRGDYEQYF
TRBV30 | CAWSADRLNQPQHF
TRBV6-1 | CASSAGDRTLSIYF
TRBV11-2 | CASSLDLGGRLGHEQFF
TRBV6-5 | CASSYLGTDGEKLFF
TRBV28 | CASSLAAAGGPREQYF
TRBV10-2 | CASSVRGVTGELFF
TRBV5-1 | CASSLAIEESTDTQYF
TRBV29-1 | CSVNWGQGSGGELFF
TRBV18 | CASSPPGQGYGGYTF
TRBV28 | CASSFARRGGNQPQHF
TRBV6-5 | CASSYSLSSYNSPLHF
TRBV7-2 | CASSLFGSGGYNEQFF
TRBV28 | CASSIRDRALQPQHF
TRBV27 | CASSLSAAGVGTEQFF
TRBV6-6 | CASSYPGGNTEAFF
TRBV4-1 | CASSPTQGGLTSFYEKLFF
TRBV5-5 | CASSPSGYNSPLHF
TRBV6-1 | CASSATQGMGSNEKLFF